Below, one T cell receptor beta chain is given with its context. Profiling relied on immunoSEQ multiplex PCR, and the TCRdb table lists in-frame clones only, not all of them. The table includes roughly 52,000 clones, around 94% detected once. Germline V CDR1 and CDR2: SGHKS, YYEKEE (reference sequence). V dropped 8 bases and J dropped 6; count of bases not matched to a gene: 14. CDR3 length: 14 amino acids. The sample belongs to a study of T cell changes during pregnancy in multiple sclerosis. The chain joins TRBV5-5 to TRBJ2-7, with 7 bases aligning to TRBD1. The source is a female donor with multiple sclerosis, enrolled in a pregnancy study. The material was CD8+ T cells from peripheral blood mononuclear cells, obtained in the third trimester of pregnancy. The CDR3 is CASNRDREYAEQYF. The CDR3 bases are TGTGCCAGTAACCGGGACAGAGAGTATGCCGAGCAGTACTTC.